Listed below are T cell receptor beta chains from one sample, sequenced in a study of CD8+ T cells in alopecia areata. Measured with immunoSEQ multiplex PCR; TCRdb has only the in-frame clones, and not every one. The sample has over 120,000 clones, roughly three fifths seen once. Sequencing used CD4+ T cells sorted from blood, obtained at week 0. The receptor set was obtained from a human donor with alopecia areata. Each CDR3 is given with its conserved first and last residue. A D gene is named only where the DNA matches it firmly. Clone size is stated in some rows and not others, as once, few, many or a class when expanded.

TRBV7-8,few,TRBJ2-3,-,TGTGCCAGCAGCGGTAGCGGGGCAGGGGGTATAGATACGCAGTATTTT,CASSGSGAGGIDTQYF
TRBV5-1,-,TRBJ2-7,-,TGCGCCAGCAGCTTGGGTACAGTTAGCTCCTACGAGCAGTACTTC,CASSLGTVSSYEQYF
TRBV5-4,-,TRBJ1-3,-,TGTGCCAGCAGCTCACGGACCGGGCCGACGGGGAACACCATATATTTT,CASSSRTGPTGNTIYF
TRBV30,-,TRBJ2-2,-,TGTGCCTGGAGTGTACAGTTAACGGCCGGGGAGCTGTTTTTT,CAWSVQLTAGELFF
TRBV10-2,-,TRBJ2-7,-,TGCGCCACCTACCAGGACACCTTCTCCTACGAGCAGTACTTC,CATYQDTFSYEQYF
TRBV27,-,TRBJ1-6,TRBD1,TGTGCCAGCAGTTTGGGGACAGGGGTTAATTCACCCCTCCACTTT,CASSLGTGVNSPLHF
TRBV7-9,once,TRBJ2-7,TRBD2,TGTGCCAGCAGCACTGGGACTAGCGGGGGCGGAACATACTACGAGCAGTACTTC,CASSTGTSGGGTYYEQYF
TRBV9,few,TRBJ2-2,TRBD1,TGTGCCAGCAGCGTCGGGACAGTGAACACCGGGGAGCTGTTTTTT,CASSVGTVNTGELFF
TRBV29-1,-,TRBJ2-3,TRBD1,TGCAGCGTTTTTAACAGGGGGTCGACAGATACGCAGTATTTT,CSVFNRGSTDTQYF
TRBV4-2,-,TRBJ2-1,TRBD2,TGTGCCAGCAGCCGGGACTACCCAAGCTCCTACAATGAGCAGTTCTTC,CASSRDYPSSYNEQFF
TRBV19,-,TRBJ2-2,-,TGTGCCAGTATCCAAGGAGGATTTGGCACCGGGGAGCTGTTTTTT,CASIQGGFGTGELFF
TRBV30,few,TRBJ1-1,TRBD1,TGTGCCTGGGGGACAGGGACCCTGAACACTGAAGCTTTCTTT,CAWGTGTLNTEAFF